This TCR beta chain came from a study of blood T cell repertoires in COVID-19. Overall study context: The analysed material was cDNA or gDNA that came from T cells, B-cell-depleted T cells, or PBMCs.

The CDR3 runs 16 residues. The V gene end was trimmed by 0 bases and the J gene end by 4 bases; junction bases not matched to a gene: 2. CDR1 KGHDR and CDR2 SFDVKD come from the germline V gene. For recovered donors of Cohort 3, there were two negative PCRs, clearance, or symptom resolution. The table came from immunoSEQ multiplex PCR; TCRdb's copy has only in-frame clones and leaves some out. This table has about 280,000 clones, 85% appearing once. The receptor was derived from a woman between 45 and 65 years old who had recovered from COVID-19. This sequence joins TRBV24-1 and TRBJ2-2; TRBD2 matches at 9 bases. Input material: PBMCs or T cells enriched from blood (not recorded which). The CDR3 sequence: CATSDLPLAGTGELFF. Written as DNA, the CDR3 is TGTGCCACCAGTGATTTGCCACTAGCGGGCACCGGGGAGCTGTTTTTT.